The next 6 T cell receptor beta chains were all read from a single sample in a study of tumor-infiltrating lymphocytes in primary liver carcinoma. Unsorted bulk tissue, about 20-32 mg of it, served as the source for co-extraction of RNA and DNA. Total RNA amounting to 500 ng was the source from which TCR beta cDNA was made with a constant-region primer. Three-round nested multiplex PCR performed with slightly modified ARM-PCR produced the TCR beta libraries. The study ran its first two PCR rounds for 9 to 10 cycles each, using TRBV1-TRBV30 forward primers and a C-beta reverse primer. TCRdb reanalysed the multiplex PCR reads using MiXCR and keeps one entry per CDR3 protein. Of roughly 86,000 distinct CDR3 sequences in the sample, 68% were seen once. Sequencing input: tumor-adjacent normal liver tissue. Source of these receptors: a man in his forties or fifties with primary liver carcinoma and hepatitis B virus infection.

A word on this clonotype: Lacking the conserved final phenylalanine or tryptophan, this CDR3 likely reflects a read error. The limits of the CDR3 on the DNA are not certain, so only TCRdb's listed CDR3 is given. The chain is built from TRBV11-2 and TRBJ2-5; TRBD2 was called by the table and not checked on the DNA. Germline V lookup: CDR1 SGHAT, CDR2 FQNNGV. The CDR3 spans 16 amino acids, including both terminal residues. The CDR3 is CASRSRDSALQETQYV.

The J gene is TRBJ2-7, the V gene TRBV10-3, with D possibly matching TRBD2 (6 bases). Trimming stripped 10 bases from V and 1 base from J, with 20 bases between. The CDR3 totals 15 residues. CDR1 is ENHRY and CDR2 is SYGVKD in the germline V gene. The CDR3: CATRGGDAASYEQYF. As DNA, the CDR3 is TGTGCCACTAGGGGCGGGGACGCAGCATCCTACGAGCAGTACTTC.

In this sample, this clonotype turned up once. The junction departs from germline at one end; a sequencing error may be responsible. DNA for the CDR3: TGTGCCAGCAGTTCACTCACCCTTTCTGGGGCCAGCGTCCTGACTTTC. As protein: CASSSLTLSGASVLTF. The chain links TRBV11-2 to TRBJ2-6, with a weak D call TRBD1 (5 bases). In germline, CDR1 is SGHAT, CDR2 FQNNGV. The CDR3 has 16 residues.

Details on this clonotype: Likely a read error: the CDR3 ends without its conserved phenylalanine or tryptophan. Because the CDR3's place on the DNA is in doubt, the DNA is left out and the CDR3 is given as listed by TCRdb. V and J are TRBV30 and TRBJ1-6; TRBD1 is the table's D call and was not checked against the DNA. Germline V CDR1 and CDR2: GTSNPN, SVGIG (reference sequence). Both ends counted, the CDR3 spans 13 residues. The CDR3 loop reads CAWSVNRDSPLHL.

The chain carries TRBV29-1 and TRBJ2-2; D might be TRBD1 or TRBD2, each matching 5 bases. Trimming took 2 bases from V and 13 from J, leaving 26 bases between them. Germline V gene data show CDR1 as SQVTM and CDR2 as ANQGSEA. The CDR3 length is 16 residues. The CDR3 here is CSVEISGGANTEGLFF. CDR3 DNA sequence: TGCAGCGTTGAAATTAGTGGGGGAGCGAACACCGAGGGGCTGTTTTTT.

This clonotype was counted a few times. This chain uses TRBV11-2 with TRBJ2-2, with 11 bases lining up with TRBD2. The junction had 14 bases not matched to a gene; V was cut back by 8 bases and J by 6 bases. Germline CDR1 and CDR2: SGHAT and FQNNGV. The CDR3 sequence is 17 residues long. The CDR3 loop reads CASGLLAGGPRAGELFF. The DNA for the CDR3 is TGTGCCAGCGGCCTGTTAGCGGGAGGGCCGAGGGCCGGGGAGCTGTTTTTT.